This T cell receptor (beta chain) was sequenced for a study of spatial heterogeneity in lung cancer. Looking at the study overall: More than eight raw reads, on average, carried each unique TCR and UMI combination.

Carried by each TCR cDNA molecule was a unique molecular identifier. TCRdb independently ran MiXCR on the 5' RACE reads; one entry per CDR3 protein. This table holds some 46,000 distinct CDR3 sequences, approximately 12% found once. The sample's time point: blood at routine non-recurrence follow-up after resection. The authors sequenced whole RNA from tumor, nontumor lung or frozen PBMC without sorting. The study, taken as a whole, reports: Resection blood, more than follow-up blood, showed ubiquitous expanded tumor TCRs.

This clonotype was observed at least ten times. The antigen remains undetermined. CDR1 and CDR2 (germline): SGHTA, FQGNSA. The CDR3 sequence is 15 residues long. V was pared by 5 bases and J by 1 base, with 4 bases of the junction left unmatched. The TCR was taken from a male donor with early-stage non-small cell lung cancer. The rearrangement joins TRBV7-2 to TRBJ2-3, with 9 bases aligning to TRBD2. Sequences were derived from PBMCs, sampled at follow-up. CDR3 region: CASSPSGVRTDTQYF. As DNA, the CDR3 is TGTGCCAGCAGCCCTAGCGGGGTGCGCACAGATACGCAGTATTTT.